Included here is one TCR beta chain sequence, with context. Here immunoSEQ multiplex PCR was the method, and the copy in TCRdb shows in-frame clones only, minus some. In the table there are about 440,000 clones, roughly nine tenths of which are singletons. The sample belongs to a study of blood T cell repertoires in COVID-19. Looking at the study overall: Sites in the United States, Italy and Spain provided acute and convalescent COVID-19 samples. T cells, B-cell-depleted T cells, or PBMCs supplied cDNA or gDNA.

In terms of age and location, participants ranged from roughly 18 to 100 years and lived in about two dozen US areas. Participant reports of clinical history set cohort assignment. CDR1 and CDR2 (germline): SQVTM, ANQGSEA. This CDR3 contains 12 residues. V was trimmed by 8 bases and J by 9 bases, leaving 17 bases between them. Sequencing was done on a sample of PBMCs or T cells enriched from blood (not recorded which). The genes are TRBV29-1 and TRBJ2-1; possible D gene TRBD2, 7 bases. This receptor was obtained from a woman in her late teens or twenties with acute COVID-19. The CDR3 DNA reads TGCAGCTTCCTCCGGGGGGCGGCTGAGCAGTTCTTC. Residues: CSFLRGAAEQFF.